The clone carrying this TCR beta chain has only one observation. Its target is unknown. Measured with immunoSEQ multiplex PCR; TCRdb has only the in-frame clones, and not every one. The sample holds roughly 160,000 clones, less than 95% seen once. The entry originates in a study of T cell responses to AZD1222 COVID-19 vaccine. Overall study findings and caveats: Most donors were white British, females outnumbered males, and clonal diversity was possibly underestimated. Spike-specific TCRs gained breadth and depth after people received two AZD1222 doses. Reports say nearly half of spike-specific TCRs go after unmutated variant regions.

Trimming stripped 7 bases from V and 2 bases from J, with 11 bases between. The CDR3 totals 13 residues. The receptor was derived from an adult in good health. Sequencing was performed on peripheral blood, taken on day 0 of AZD1222 vaccination. The chain has TRBV12-3 or TRBV12-4 and TRBJ2-5; D not resolved. CDR3 DNA: TGTGCCAGCACCCGACGGTCACAAGAGACCCAGTACTTC. This gives the protein CASTRRSQETQYF.